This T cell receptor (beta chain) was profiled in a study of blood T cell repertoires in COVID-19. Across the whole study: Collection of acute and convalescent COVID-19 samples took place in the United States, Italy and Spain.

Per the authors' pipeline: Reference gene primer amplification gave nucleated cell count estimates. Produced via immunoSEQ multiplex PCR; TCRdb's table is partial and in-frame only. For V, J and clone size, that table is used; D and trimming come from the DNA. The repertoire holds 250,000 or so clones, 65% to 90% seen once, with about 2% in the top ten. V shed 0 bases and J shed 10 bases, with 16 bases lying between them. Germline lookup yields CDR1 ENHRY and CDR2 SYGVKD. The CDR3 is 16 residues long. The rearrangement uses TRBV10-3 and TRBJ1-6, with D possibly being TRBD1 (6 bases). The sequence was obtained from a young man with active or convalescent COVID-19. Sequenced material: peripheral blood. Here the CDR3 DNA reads TGTGCCATCAGTGAGTCAGGGGGAGCTCTAAACTCACCCCTCCACTTT. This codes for CAISESGGALNSPLHF.